This T cell receptor (beta chain) stems from a study of T cells in women clearing cervical HPV infection. Libraries were prepared by immunoSEQ multiplex PCR; TCRdb keeps only in-frame clonotypes and omits some of them. Its table records about 36,000 clones. In regard to this clone: The CDR3 extends 3 residues past the end of the read, so its final part is completed from the germline J gene.

Germline lookup yields CDR1 SEHNR and CDR2 FQNEAQ (reference sequence). The CDR3 consists of 13 residues. V lost 3 bases and J lost 9; bases outside the gene matches: 1. The chain employs TRBV7-9 and TRBJ2-1; 11 bases line up with TRBD1. The receptor comes from a woman between 18 and 75 years old with a cervical HPV16 infection that either progressed to CIN3+ or cleared (not recorded which). What was sequenced was blood buffy coat. The chain's CDR3 is CASSFGTGGEQFF. Partial CDR3 DNA: TGTGCCAGCAGCTTCGGGACAGGGGGTGAG. Full variable domain (missing parts from reference TRBV7-9 and TRBJ2-1): DTGVSQNPRHKITKRGQNVTFRCDPISEHNRLYWYRQTLGQGPEFLTYFQNEAQLEKSRLLSDRFSAERPKGSFSTLEIQRTEQGDSAMYLCASSFGTGGEQFFGPGTRLTVL.